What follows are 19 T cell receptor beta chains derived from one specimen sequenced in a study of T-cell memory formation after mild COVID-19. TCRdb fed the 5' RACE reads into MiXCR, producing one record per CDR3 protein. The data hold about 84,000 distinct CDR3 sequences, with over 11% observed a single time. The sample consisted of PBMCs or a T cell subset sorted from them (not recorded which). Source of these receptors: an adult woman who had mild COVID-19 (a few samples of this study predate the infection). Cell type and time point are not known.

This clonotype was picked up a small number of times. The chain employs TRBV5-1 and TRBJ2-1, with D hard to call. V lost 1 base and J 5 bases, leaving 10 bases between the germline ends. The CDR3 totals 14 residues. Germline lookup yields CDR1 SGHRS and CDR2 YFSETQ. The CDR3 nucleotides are TGCGCCAGCAGCTTGCGGGTTTCCAACAATGAGCAGTTCTTC. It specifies CASSLRVSNNEQFF.

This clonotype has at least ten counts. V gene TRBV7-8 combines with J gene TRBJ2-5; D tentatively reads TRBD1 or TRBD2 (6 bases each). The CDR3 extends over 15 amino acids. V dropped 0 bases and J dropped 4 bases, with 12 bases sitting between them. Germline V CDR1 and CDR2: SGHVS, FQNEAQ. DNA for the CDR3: TGTGCCAGCAGCTTAGCGCCGGGGGCGCCAGAGACCCAGTACTTC. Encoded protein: CASSLAPGAPETQYF.

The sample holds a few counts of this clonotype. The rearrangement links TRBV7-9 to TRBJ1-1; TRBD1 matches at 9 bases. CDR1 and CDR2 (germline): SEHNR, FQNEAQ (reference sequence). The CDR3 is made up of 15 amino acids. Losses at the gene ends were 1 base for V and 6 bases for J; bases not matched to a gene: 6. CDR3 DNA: TGTGCCAGCAGCTTAGAGTACGGGACAGGGTCTGAAGCTTTCTTT. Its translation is CASSLEYGTGSEAFF.

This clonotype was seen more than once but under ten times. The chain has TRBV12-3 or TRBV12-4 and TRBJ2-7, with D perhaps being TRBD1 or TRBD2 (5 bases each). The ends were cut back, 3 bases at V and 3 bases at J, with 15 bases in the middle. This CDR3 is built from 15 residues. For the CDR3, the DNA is TGTGCCAGCAGTTTGGACCCGGGGCAGGGCTACGAGCAGTACTTC. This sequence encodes CASSLDPGQGYEQYF.

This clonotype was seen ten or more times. The CDR3 DNA is TGTGCCAGCAGCTCGAGCGAGGGGTTCGAGCAGTACTTC. This translates into CASSSSEGFEQYF. The gene calls are TRBV11-2 and TRBJ2-7; perhaps D is TRBD1 or TRBD2 (5 bases each). CDR1 and CDR2 (germline): SGHAT, FQNNGV. The CDR3 is made up of 13 amino acids. The V and J ends lost 4 bases and 6 bases respectively, with 13 bases between them.

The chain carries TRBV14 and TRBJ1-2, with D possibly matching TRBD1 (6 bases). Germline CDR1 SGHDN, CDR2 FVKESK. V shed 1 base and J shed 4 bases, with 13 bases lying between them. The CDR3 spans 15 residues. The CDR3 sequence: CASSQVMGAVYGYTF. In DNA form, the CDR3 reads TGTGCCAGCAGCCAAGTTATGGGGGCCGTCTATGGCTACACCTTC.

The CDR3 loop reads CASTPFALTEAFF. The CDR3 DNA reads TGTGCCAGCACCCCTTTTGCCTTAACTGAAGCTTTCTTT. The rearrangement uses TRBV7-9 and TRBJ1-1; D is uncertain. The V and J ends lost 7 bases and 5 bases respectively, with 14 bases between them. Germline values: CDR1 SEHNR, CDR2 FQNEAQ (reference sequence). CDR3 length equals 13 residues.

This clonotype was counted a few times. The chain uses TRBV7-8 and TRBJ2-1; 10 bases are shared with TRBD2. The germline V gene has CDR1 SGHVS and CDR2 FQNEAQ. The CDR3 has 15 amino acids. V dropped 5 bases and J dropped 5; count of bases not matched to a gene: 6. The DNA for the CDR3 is TGTGCCAGCAGCAATAGCGGGGGGATCGACAATGAGCAGTTCTTC. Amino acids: CASSNSGGIDNEQFF.

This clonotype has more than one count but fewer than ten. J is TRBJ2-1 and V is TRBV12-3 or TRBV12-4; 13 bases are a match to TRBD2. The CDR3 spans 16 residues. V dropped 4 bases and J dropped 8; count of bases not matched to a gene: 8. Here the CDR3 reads CASSSTGTSGIHEQFF. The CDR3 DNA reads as TGTGCCAGCAGTTCGACCGGGACTAGCGGGATACATGAGCAGTTCTTC.

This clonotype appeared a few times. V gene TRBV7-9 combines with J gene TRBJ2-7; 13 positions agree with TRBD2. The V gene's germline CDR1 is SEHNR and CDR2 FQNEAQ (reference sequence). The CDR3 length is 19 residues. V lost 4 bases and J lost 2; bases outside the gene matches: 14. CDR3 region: CASSSDGLAGVNMPYEQYF. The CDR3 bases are TGTGCCAGCAGCTCTGACGGACTAGCGGGAGTGAATATGCCCTACGAGCAGTACTTC. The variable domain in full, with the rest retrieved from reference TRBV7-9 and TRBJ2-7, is DTGVSQNPRHKITKRGQNVTFRCDPISEHNRLYWYRQTLGQGPEFLTYFQNEAQLEKSRLLSDRFSAERPKGSFSTLEIQRTEQGDSAMYLCASSSDGLAGVNMPYEQYFGPGTRLTVT.

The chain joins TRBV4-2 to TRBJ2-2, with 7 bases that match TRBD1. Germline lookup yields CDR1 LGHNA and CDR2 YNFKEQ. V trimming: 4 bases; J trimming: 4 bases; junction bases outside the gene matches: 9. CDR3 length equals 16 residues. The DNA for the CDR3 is TGTGCCAGCAGCCTCACTGAGACAGGGAGCACCGGGGAGCTGTTTTTT. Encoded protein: CASSLTETGSTGELFF.

Here the CDR3 reads CATSRDRGNTEAFF. For the CDR3, the DNA is TGTGCCACCAGCAGAGATAGGGGTAACACTGAAGCTTTCTTT. This chain joins TRBV15 and TRBJ1-1, with D perhaps matching TRBD1 (5 bases). The V gene's germline CDR1 is LNHNV and CDR2 YYDKDF (reference sequence). The CDR3 has 14 residues. V shed 0 bases and J shed 2 bases, with 7 bases lying between them.

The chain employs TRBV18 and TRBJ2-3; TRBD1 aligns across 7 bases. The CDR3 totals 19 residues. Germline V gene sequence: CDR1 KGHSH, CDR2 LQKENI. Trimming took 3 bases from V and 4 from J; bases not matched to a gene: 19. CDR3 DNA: TGTGCCAGCTCACCGCCCGGCCGAGGACAGGCAGGGGACCCAGATACGCAGTATTTT. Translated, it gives CASSPPGRGQAGDPDTQYF.

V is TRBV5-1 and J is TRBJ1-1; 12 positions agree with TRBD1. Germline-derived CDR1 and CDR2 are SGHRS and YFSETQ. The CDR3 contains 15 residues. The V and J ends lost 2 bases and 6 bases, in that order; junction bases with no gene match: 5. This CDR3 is CASSLIGTGGPEAFF. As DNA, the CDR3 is TGCGCCAGCAGCTTAATCGGGACAGGGGGCCCTGAAGCTTTCTTT.

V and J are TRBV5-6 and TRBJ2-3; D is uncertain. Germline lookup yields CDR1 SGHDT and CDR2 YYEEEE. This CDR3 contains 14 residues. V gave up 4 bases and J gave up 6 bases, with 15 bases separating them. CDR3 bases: TGTGCCAGCAGCCAGACGGTGTTCGACGATACGCAGTATTTT. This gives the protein CASSQTVFDDTQYF.

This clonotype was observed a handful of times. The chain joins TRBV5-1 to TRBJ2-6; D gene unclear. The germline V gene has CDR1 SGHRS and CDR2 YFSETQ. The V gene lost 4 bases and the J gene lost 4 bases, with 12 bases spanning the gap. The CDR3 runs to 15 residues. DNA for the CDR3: TGCGCCAGCAGCCCATCGGGCCTCGGGGCCAACGTCCTGACTTTC. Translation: CASSPSGLGANVLTF.

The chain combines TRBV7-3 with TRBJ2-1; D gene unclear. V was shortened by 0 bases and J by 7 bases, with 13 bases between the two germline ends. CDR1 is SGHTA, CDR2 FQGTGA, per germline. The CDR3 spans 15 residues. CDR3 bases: TGTGCCAGCAGCTTAACGGGCCCGAACCGGAATGAGCAGTTCTTC. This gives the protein CASSLTGPNRNEQFF.

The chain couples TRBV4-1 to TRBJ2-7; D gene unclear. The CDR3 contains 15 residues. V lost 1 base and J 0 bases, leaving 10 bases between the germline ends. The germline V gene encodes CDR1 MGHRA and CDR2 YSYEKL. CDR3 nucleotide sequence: TGCGCCAGCAGCCAAGGTCTGGCGGCCTCCTACGAGCAGTACTTC. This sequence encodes CASSQGLAASYEQYF.

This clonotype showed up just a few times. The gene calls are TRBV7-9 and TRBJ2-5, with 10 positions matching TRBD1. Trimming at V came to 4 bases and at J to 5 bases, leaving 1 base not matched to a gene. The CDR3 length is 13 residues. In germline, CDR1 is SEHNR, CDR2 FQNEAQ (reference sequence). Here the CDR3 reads CASSSGQGETQYF. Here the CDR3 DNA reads TGTGCCAGCAGCTCGGGACAGGGGGAGACCCAGTACTTC.